The 14 T cell receptor beta chains given below trace back to one sample, sequenced in a study of blood T cell repertoires in COVID-19. Sequencing used immunoSEQ multiplex PCR; TCRdb keeps in-frame clones, though not all of them. The repertoire consists of 250,000 to 400,000 clones, with approximately 89% occurring once and the leading ten covering 1.5% to 2%. Input material: peripheral blood. The receptors were gathered from a woman aged 25 to 39 with COVID-19, enrolled during active disease.

The chain carries TRBV6-1 and TRBJ1-2; the match to TRBD1 covers 9 bases. This CDR3 has 14 amino acids. Germline V gives CDR1 MNHNS, CDR2 SASEGT. The V and J ends lost 2 bases and 6 bases, in that order; junction bases with no gene match: 4. The CDR3 nucleotides read TGTGCCAGCAGTGAATTCGGGACAGGGAATGGCTACACCTTC. Its translation is CASSEFGTGNGYTF.

The chain carries TRBV4-2 and TRBJ2-5; 7 bases align to TRBD1. Per germline, CDR1 LGHNA and CDR2 YNFKEQ. V was clipped by 0 bases and J by 5 bases; unmatched bases: 6. The CDR3 totals 15 residues. CDR3 nucleotides: TGTGCCAGCAGCCAAGAAGGACAGGCGATGGAGACCCAGTACTTC. Translation: CASSQEGQAMETQYF.

The chain uses TRBV2 and TRBJ1-1, with D uncertain. V was pared by 6 bases and J by 1 base, with 12 bases between. The CDR3 consists of 14 residues. Germline assignment: CDR1 SNHLY and CDR2 FYNNEI. The CDR3 region is CASSVTVSNTEAFF. CDR3 sequence (DNA): TGTGCCAGCAGCGTCACAGTGTCGAACACTGAAGCTTTCTTT. Looking up the rest from reference TRBV2 and TRBJ1-1 gives the full variable domain: EPEVTQTPSHQVTQMGQEVILRCVPISNHLYFYWYRQILGQKVEFLVSFYNNEISEKSEIFDDQFSVERPDGSNFTLKIRSTKLEDSAMYFCASSVTVSNTEAFFGQGTRLTVV.

The count of this clone is one. The chain employs TRBV19 and TRBJ2-1, with a tentative D call TRBD2 (7 bases). Germline V lookup: CDR1 LNHDA, CDR2 SQIVND (reference sequence). The ends were cut back, 5 bases at V and 4 bases at J, with 15 bases in the middle. CDR3 length: 15 residues. CDR3 in amino acids: CASSPAGASYNEQFF. CDR3 nucleotide sequence: TGTGCCAGTAGTCCTGCGGGGGCTTCATACAATGAGCAGTTCTTC.

V and J are TRBV18 and TRBJ1-2, with D unclear. The CDR3 consists of 14 residues. Trimming pared 7 bases from V and 8 bases from J, leaving 20 bases between. The germline V gene encodes CDR1 KGHSH and CDR2 LQKENI. For the CDR3, the DNA is TGTGCCAGCTACCGGGAAGGGTTTGGGAGCGGCTACACCTTC. The encoded protein is CASYREGFGSGYTF.

The gene calls are TRBV7-2 and TRBJ1-1; D might be TRBD1 (6 bases). Trimming shortened V by 5 bases and J by 1 base, and 14 bases separated the two germline ends. The CDR3 consists of 15 residues. Germline CDR1 and CDR2: SGHTA and FQGNSA. The CDR3 region is CASSRGLGANTEAFF. For the CDR3, the DNA is TGTGCCAGCAGCCGGGGTCTGGGGGCGAACACTGAAGCTTTCTTT.

This clone was observed a few times. The V call is TRBV6-6, the J call TRBJ2-3; tentatively, D is TRBD1 (6 bases). V was shortened by 2 bases and J by 2 bases, with 11 bases between the two germline ends. Germline lookup yields CDR1 MNHNY and CDR2 SVGAGI (reference sequence). The CDR3 has 15 residues. For the CDR3, the DNA is TGTGCCAGCAGTTACCTACAGGGCCTCACAGATACGCAGTATTTT. Translating it yields CASSYLQGLTDTQYF.

V is TRBV4-3 and J is TRBJ1-5; D may be TRBD1 (5 bases). Looked up from germline, CDR1 is LGHNA and CDR2 is YSLEER. V was pared by 2 bases and J by 2 bases, with 13 bases between. This CDR3 contains 16 residues. The CDR3 DNA reads as TGCGCCAGCAGCCAAAACATCGGGACTCGCAATCAGCCCCAGCATTTT. This gives the protein CASSQNIGTRNQPQHF.

This chain links TRBV5-1 with TRBJ1-6, with a weak D call TRBD1 (5 bases). V was clipped by 5 bases and J by 2 bases, with 11 bases between them. Germline-derived CDR1 and CDR2 are SGHRS and YFSETQ. The CDR3 is 15 residues long. The CDR3 nucleotides are TGCGCCAGCAGGCGGGGGAACACCTATAATTCACCCCTCCACTTT. It translates to CASRRGNTYNSPLHF.

Concerning this clone: At one boundary the junction diverges from the germline segment, which might be a read error. This sequence joins TRBV19 and TRBJ2-1, with 8 bases identical to TRBD1. This CDR3 is built from 16 residues. CDR1 LNHDA and CDR2 SQIVND come from the germline V gene (reference sequence). CDR3 region: CASRIGMGTGENEQFF. In nucleotides, the CDR3 is TGTGCCAGTAGGATAGGGATGGGGACAGGTGAGAATGAGCAGTTCTTC.

The V call is TRBV2, the J call TRBJ2-5; no clear D. The germline gives CDR1 SNHLY, CDR2 FYNNEI. With 7 bases removed from V and 2 bases from J, the gap between germline ends came to 8 bases. CDR3 size: 12 residues. Here the CDR3 DNA reads TGTGCCAGCATTGGCTTTCAAGAGACCCAGTACTTC. Its translation is CASIGFQETQYF.

This clone was picked up a small number of times. The V call is TRBV27, the J call TRBJ1-1; TRBD1 aligns across 7 bases. CDR3 length: 16 residues. The J segment lost 1 base and the V segment lost 1 base, leaving 6 bases of the junction unmatched. Germline lookup yields CDR1 MNHEY and CDR2 SMNVEV (reference sequence). CDR3 loop: CASSLFPPGGNTEAFF. CDR3 in DNA: TGTGCCAGCAGTTTATTCCCCCCAGGGGGGAACACTGAAGCTTTCTTT.

The rearrangement links TRBV5-4 to TRBJ2-5; 12 nucleotides align to TRBD2. CDR3 length: 17 residues. Germline CDR1 SGHNT, CDR2 YYREEE (reference sequence). Germline trimming cut 2 bases from V and 5 bases from J; bases unmatched to any gene: 10. The CDR3 loop reads CASSLGLAGNLGETQYF. The CDR3 nucleotides read TGTGCCAGCAGCTTAGGACTAGCGGGGAACCTAGGGGAGACCCAGTACTTC.

This clone was recorded once. This chain uses TRBV5-1 with TRBJ2-3; TRBD1 agrees at 7 bases. The trim removed 5 bases at V and 2 bases at J, leaving 5 bases unmatched. This CDR3 spans 14 amino acids. Germline CDR1 and CDR2: SGHRS and YFSETQ. CDR3 in amino acids: CASRRQGATDTQYF. The CDR3 bases are TGCGCCAGCAGAAGACAGGGCGCCACAGATACGCAGTATTTT.